This record looks at one TCR beta chain sequence and its context. The record originates from a study of blood T cell repertoires in COVID-19. Symptom resolution, clearance, or two negative PCRs marked donors in Cohort 3 as recovered. In the study's own analysis: Estimated nucleated cell counts came from reference gene primer amplification. Generated by immunoSEQ multiplex PCR, the TCRdb table keeps only in-frame clones and is missing some. From that table come the V and J calls and clone size; the DNA was used to work out D and trimming. Seen here are a few hundred thousand clones, roughly 89% observed once, and the top ten hold approximately 4.2%. The specimen was PBMCs or T cells enriched from blood (not recorded which). The origin of this receptor is a woman aged 25 to 39 who had recovered from COVID-19.

The CDR3 sequence is CASSTAGTSTYEQYF. The CDR3 DNA follows: TGTGCCAGCAGCACCGCGGGGACGTCTACCTACGAGCAGTACTTC. This chain uses TRBV5-4 with TRBJ2-7; maybe TRBD2 (6 bases). CDR3 length: 15 amino acids. Trimming shortened V by 4 bases and J by 2 bases, and 16 bases separated the two germline ends. Germline assignment: CDR1 SGHNT and CDR2 YYREEE (reference sequence).